The 29 T cell receptor beta chains below were found in one sample sequenced in a study of CD8+ T cells in alopecia areata. Following extraction, RNA underwent reverse transcription to cDNA, which served as the sequencing template. The data were produced by immunoSEQ multiplex PCR, yet TCRdb's version contains in-frame clones alone and is incomplete. In the table there are over 90,000 clones, 55% of which are singletons. The sample consisted of CD4+ T cells sorted from blood. The receptors shown here come from a human donor in good health.

This chain joins TRBV5-1 and TRBJ1-1; the D is unclear. Germline loops: CDR1 SGHRS, CDR2 YFSETQ. Trimming stripped 4 bases from V and 6 bases from J, with 16 bases between. This CDR3 region has 14 residues. CDR3 coding DNA: TGCGCCAGCAGCCCCTCCTCCCTGGCCCCTGAAGCTTTCTTT. Amino acid sequence: CASSPSSLAPEAFF. The whole variable domain, remainder taken from reference TRBV5-1 and TRBJ1-1, is KAGVTQTPRYLIKTRGQQVTLSCSPISGHRSVSWYQQTPGQGLQFLFEYFSETQRNKGNFPGRFSGRQFSNSRSEMNVSTLELGDSALYLCASSPSSLAPEAFFGQGTRLTVV.

This clone showed up just a few times. The chain recombines TRBV10-3 with TRBJ2-1; D is unclear. The ends were cut back, 3 bases at V and 7 bases at J, with 4 bases in the middle. Germline loops: CDR1 ENHRY, CDR2 SYGVKD. The CDR3 covers 11 residues. The CDR3 coding sequence is TGTGCCATCAGTGATACAAATGAGCAGTTCTTC. Translated: CAISDTNEQFF.

About this clone: The junction differs from germline at one of its ends, possibly a read error. The V call is TRBV30, the J call TRBJ1-2; D is possibly TRBD1 (6 bases). Germline loops: CDR1 GTSNPN, CDR2 SVGIG (reference sequence). This CDR3 has 11 residues. The CDR3 coding sequence is TGTGCCTGGAGCCCAAGGGGGGCCCTGAGGTTC. As protein: CAWSPRGALRF.

The chain is built from TRBV30 and TRBJ2-7; D could derive from TRBD1 or TRBD2 (7 bases each). Trimming removed 4 bases from V and 3 bases from J, with 10 bases in between. The CDR3 has 12 amino acids. The germline CDR1 and CDR2 sequences are GTSNPN and SVGIG (reference sequence). CDR3 nucleotide sequence: TGTGCCTGGACCAGGGGGGGCTACGAGCAGTACTTC. Encoded protein: CAWTRGGYEQYF.

The J gene is TRBJ2-5, the V gene TRBV6-5; 8 positions agree with TRBD1. V shed 8 bases, J shed 1 base, and the junction held 6 bases outside the gene matches. Germline-derived CDR1 and CDR2 are MNHEY and SVGAGI. The CDR3 has 14 amino acids. CDR3 DNA sequence: TGTGCCAGCGGCCCGGACAGGGTCCAAGAGACCCAGTACTTC. As protein: CASGPDRVQETQYF.

This clone was counted between two and nine times. The chain combines TRBV9 with TRBJ2-3; the D gene is possibly TRBD1 (5 bases). Looked up from germline, CDR1 is SGDLS and CDR2 is YYNGEE. Between the trimmed V and J ends, which lost 2 bases and 6 bases, there was a span of 13 bases. The length of the CDR3 is 14 residues. The CDR3 region is CASSVQGGFDTQYF. Here the CDR3 DNA reads TGTGCCAGCAGCGTCCAGGGCGGCTTCGATACGCAGTATTTT.

This clone was picked up many times. This chain's CDR3 is CSVEELAKNIQYF. DNA of the CDR3: TGCAGCGTTGAAGAGCTAGCCAAAAACATTCAGTACTTC. V usage is TRBV29-1 and J usage is TRBJ2-4; no firm D call. The V gene's germline CDR1 is SQVTM and CDR2 ANQGSEA. CDR3 length: 13 residues. Deletions cut 0 bases from V and 0 bases from J, with 3 bases between.

The J gene is TRBJ2-1, the V gene TRBV6-5, with 9 bases fitting TRBD1. Per germline, CDR1 MNHEY and CDR2 SVGAGI. The CDR3 consists of 14 residues. Trimming cost V 7 bases and J 5 bases; bases outside gene matches: 6. CDR3 in amino acids: CASTPGTGNNEQFF. The CDR3 DNA reads TGTGCCAGCACCCCTGGGACAGGGAACAATGAGCAGTTCTTC.

CDR3 in amino acids: CASSELRAGISYEQYF. The CDR3 DNA follows: TGTGCCAGCAGTGAACTCCGTGCAGGTATCTCCTACGAGCAGTACTTC. The genes are TRBV25-1 and TRBJ2-7; no reliable D call. Trimming stripped 2 bases from V and 0 bases from J, with 14 bases between. This CDR3 spans 16 amino acids. Germline-derived CDR1 and CDR2 are MGHDK and SYGVNS.

This chain connects TRBV6-5 to TRBJ2-5; D not resolved. Germline-derived CDR1 and CDR2 are MNHEY and SVGAGI. CDR3 length: 13 amino acids. V gave up 3 bases and J gave up 7 bases, with 12 bases separating them. The CDR3, as DNA: TGTGCCAGCAGTTATCAACCCTGGGGGACCCAGTACTTC. It codes for CASSYQPWGTQYF.

This clone was seen more than once but under ten times. J is TRBJ1-1 and V is TRBV5-6; D ambiguous. Per the germline V gene, CDR1 is SGHDT and CDR2 is YYEEEE. V lost 2 bases and J 11 bases, leaving 10 bases between the germline ends. The CDR3 spans 11 residues. Written as DNA, the CDR3 is TGTGCCAGCAGCTTCGGGGTTGGCGCTTTCTTT. Translation: CASSFGVGAFF. Together with reference TRBV5-6 and TRBJ1-1, the CDR3 gives the full variable domain: DAGVTQSPTHLIKTRGQQVTLRCSPKSGHDTVSWYQQALGQGPQFIFQYYEEEERQRGNFPDRFSGHQFPNYSSELNVNALLLGDSALYLCASSFGVGAFFGQGTRLTVV.

This clone has only a few counts. V usage is TRBV29-1 and J usage is TRBJ1-1; weak D call: TRBD1 (6 bases). The CDR3 contains 15 residues. Germline lookup yields CDR1 SQVTM and CDR2 ANQGSEA. Trimming cost V 4 bases and J 2 bases, with 17 bases left between them. CDR3 sequence reads: CSVVRDNRLNTEAFF. CDR3 DNA sequence: TGCAGCGTTGTCCGGGACAACCGCCTCAACACTGAAGCTTTCTTT.

The chain carries TRBV30 and TRBJ2-3; D perhaps matches TRBD1 (5 bases). Trimming stripped 2 bases from V and 5 bases from J, with 11 bases between. Germline V lookup: CDR1 GTSNPN, CDR2 SVGIG (reference sequence). CDR3 length: 13 residues. The CDR3 region is CAWSFRVLDTQYF. For the CDR3, the DNA is TGTGCCTGGAGTTTCAGGGTGCTAGATACGCAGTATTTT. Full variable domain (outside the CDR3, taken from reference TRBV30 and TRBJ2-3): SQTIHQWPATLVQPVGSPLSLECTVEGTSNPNLYWYRQAAGRGLQLLFYSVGIGQISSEVPQNLSASRPQDRQFILSSKKLLLSDSGFYLCAWSFRVLDTQYFGPGTRLTVL.

The genes are TRBV6-5 and TRBJ1-5; weak D call: TRBD1 (6 bases). The V gene's germline CDR1 is MNHEY and CDR2 SVGAGI. This CDR3 contains 15 residues. The ends were cut back, 0 bases at V and 3 bases at J, with 9 bases in the middle. The CDR3 loop reads CASSYSRTANQPQHF. The CDR3 DNA reads TGTGCCAGCAGTTACTCGAGGACAGCCAATCAGCCCCAGCATTTT.

This clone was seen at least ten times. This rearrangement joins TRBV5-1 to TRBJ2-3; possible D gene TRBD2, 6 bases. The ends were cut back, 4 bases at V and 0 bases at J, with 12 bases in the middle. CDR3 length: 15 residues. Germline V gene sequence: CDR1 SGHRS, CDR2 YFSETQ. CDR3 amino acids: CASSIGGYSTDTQYF. DNA of the CDR3: TGCGCCAGCAGCATCGGGGGATACAGCACAGATACGCAGTATTTT. Variable domain in full (rest from reference TRBV5-1 and TRBJ2-3): KAGVTQTPRYLIKTRGQQVTLSCSPISGHRSVSWYQQTPGQGLQFLFEYFSETQRNKGNFPGRFSGRQFSNSRSEMNVSTLELGDSALYLCASSIGGYSTDTQYFGPGTRLTVL.

This clone was counted many times. This rearrangement joins TRBV7-2 to TRBJ2-4; 9 positions match TRBD2. After removal of 5 bases from V and 0 bases from J, the junction contained 14 bases not matched to a gene. This CDR3 is 19 amino acids long. Germline V lookup: CDR1 SGHTA, CDR2 FQGNSA. In DNA form, the CDR3 reads TGTGCCAGCAGCCTTAGCGGGGGCGTTCTTACACTAGCCAAAAACATTCAGTACTTC. Amino acids: CASSLSGGVLTLAKNIQYF.

This chain links TRBV5-1 with TRBJ2-5; 7 bases fit TRBD1. Germline CDR1 SGHRS, CDR2 YFSETQ. Trimming cost V 0 bases and J 5 bases; bases outside gene matches: 7. This CDR3 has 15 amino acids. This chain's CDR3 is CASSLAGGSEETQYF. The CDR3 coding sequence is TGCGCCAGCAGCTTGGCAGGGGGAAGTGAGGAGACCCAGTACTTC.

V usage is TRBV15 and J usage is TRBJ2-5; D unresolved. The CDR3 runs 14 residues. Trimming took off 1 base at V and 0 bases at J, with 6 bases between the two ends. CDR1 is LNHNV and CDR2 is YYDKDF in the germline V gene (reference sequence). CDR3 amino acids: CATSRVRYQETQYF. In DNA form, the CDR3 reads TGTGCCACCAGCAGAGTCCGGTACCAAGAGACCCAGTACTTC.

The V and J genes are TRBV4-1 and TRBJ2-7; 8 bases agree with TRBD2. CDR1 and CDR2 from the germline V gene are MGHRA and YSYEKL. CDR3 length equals 15 residues. Unmatched junction bases numbered 4, after V lost 1 base and J lost 2 bases. This CDR3 reads CASSQGTSTTYEQYF. CDR3 nucleotide sequence: TGCGCCAGCAGCCAAGGGACTAGCACAACCTACGAGCAGTACTTC.

The chain joins TRBV11-1 to TRBJ2-7; 8 bases line up with TRBD2. Trimming removed 5 bases from V and 9 bases from J; junction bases left unmatched: 6. Per the germline V gene, CDR1 is SGHAT and CDR2 is FQDESV (reference sequence). The CDR3 contains 12 residues. CDR3 bases: TGTGCCAGCAGCCATCCGGGACTAGGGCAGTACTTC. Amino acids: CASSHPGLGQYF.

This clone was seen ten or more times. V is TRBV7-9 and J is TRBJ1-2; D gene unclear. The CDR3 runs 15 residues. Germline values: CDR1 SEHNR, CDR2 FQNEAQ (reference sequence). V lost 5 bases to trimming and J lost 2 bases, with 15 bases between them. CDR3 coding DNA: TGTGCCAGCAGCCAAGATGAGGATACGAACTATGGCTACACCTTC. Residues: CASSQDEDTNYGYTF.

The rearrangement uses TRBV25-1 and TRBJ2-3; possibly TRBD2 for D (5 bases). From germline, CDR1 is MGHDK and CDR2 SYGVNS. The V end lost 3 bases, the J end lost 1 base, and 11 bases lay between the germline ends. This CDR3 has 15 residues. The CDR3 is CASSDPTEGTDTQYF. CDR3 bases: TGTGCCAGCAGTGACCCTACGGAGGGCACAGATACGCAGTATTTT.

V and J are TRBV4-3 and TRBJ2-6; 8 nucleotides line up with TRBD1. V gave up 3 bases and J gave up 4 bases; unmatched junction bases: 11. Germline V gene sequence: CDR1 LGHNA, CDR2 YSLEER. CDR3 length equals 18 residues. The DNA of the CDR3 is TGCGCCAGCAGCCAGGCCCGGGACAGGCTCTCCGGGGCCAACGTCCTGACTTTC. It yields the protein CASSQARDRLSGANVLTF.

V usage is TRBV6-6 and J usage is TRBJ1-2; perhaps TRBD1 as D (5 bases). Trimming shortened V by 2 bases and J by 8 bases, and 12 bases separated the two germline ends. The germline gives CDR1 MNHNY, CDR2 SVGAGI (reference sequence). The CDR3 is 13 amino acids. The CDR3 coding sequence is TGTGCCAGCAGTTACAGAGGGGCGCGGGGCTACACCTTC. This sequence encodes CASSYRGARGYTF.

This clone was detected only once. The chain links TRBV7-2 to TRBJ1-2, with a tentative D call TRBD1 (6 bases). This CDR3 has 13 residues. Germline lookup yields CDR1 SGHTA and CDR2 FQGNSA. V dropped 5 bases and J dropped 8 bases, with 15 bases sitting between them. CDR3 sequence (DNA): TGTGCCAGCAGCCCCTACCCCAGGGGCGGCTACACCTTC. Translation: CASSPYPRGGYTF. The full variable domain, its missing parts supplied by reference TRBV7-2 and TRBJ1-2, is GAGVSQSPSNKVTEKGKDVELRCDPISGHTALYWYRQSLGQGLEFLIYFQGNSAPDKSGLPSDRFSAERTGGSVSTLTIQRTQQEDSAVYLCASSPYPRGGYTFGSGTRLTVV.

The CDR3, as DNA: TGTGCCTGGAGTAATTTACCGGATGAAAAACTGTTTTTT. Translated, it gives CAWSNLPDEKLFF. This rearrangement joins TRBV30 to TRBJ1-4; D is ambiguous. Germline V gives CDR1 GTSNPN, CDR2 SVGIG (reference sequence). The CDR3 runs to 13 residues. Trimming shortened V by 2 bases and J by 6 bases, and 10 bases separated the two germline ends.

This clone was seen more than once but under ten times. V usage is TRBV28 and J usage is TRBJ2-3, with TRBD1 as a possible D gene (6 bases). V lost 5 bases and J 6 bases, leaving 18 bases between the germline ends. The CDR3 covers 15 residues. Germline V lookup: CDR1 MDHEN, CDR2 SYDVKM. The CDR3 region has the DNA TGTGCCAGCAGTCCACCCCAGGGGAGCGCGGATACGCAGTATTTT. Its protein is CASSPPQGSADTQYF.

The gene calls are TRBV25-1 and TRBJ1-5, with a weak D call TRBD1 (5 bases). The ends were cut back, 3 bases at V and 7 bases at J, with 13 bases in the middle. The germline CDR1 and CDR2 sequences are MGHDK and SYGVNS. This CDR3 contains 14 residues. The CDR3 sequence: CASSDRDSRQPQHF. The CDR3 nucleotides are TGTGCCAGCAGTGATCGGGACTCACGGCAGCCCCAGCATTTT.

The J gene is TRBJ1-2, the V gene TRBV29-1; D is uncertain. Trimming took 6 bases from V and 1 from J, leaving 12 bases between them. There are 13 residues in the CDR3. Germline CDR1 SQVTM, CDR2 ANQGSEA. CDR3 coding DNA: TGCAGCGTCGTTCGGAACAGTAACTATGGCTACACCTTC. It translates to CSVVRNSNYGYTF.